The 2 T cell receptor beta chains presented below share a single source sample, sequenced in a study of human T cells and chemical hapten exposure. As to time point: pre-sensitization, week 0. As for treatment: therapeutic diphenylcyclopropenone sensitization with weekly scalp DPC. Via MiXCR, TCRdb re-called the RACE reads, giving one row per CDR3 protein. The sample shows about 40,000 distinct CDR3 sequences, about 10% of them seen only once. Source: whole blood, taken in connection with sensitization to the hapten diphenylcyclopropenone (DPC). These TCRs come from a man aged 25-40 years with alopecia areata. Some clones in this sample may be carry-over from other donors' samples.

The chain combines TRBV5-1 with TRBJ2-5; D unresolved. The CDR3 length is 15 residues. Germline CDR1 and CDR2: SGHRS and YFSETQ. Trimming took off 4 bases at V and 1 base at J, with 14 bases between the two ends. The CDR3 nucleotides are TGCGCCAGCAGCCCGTCTAATGGACGCCAAGAGACCCAGTACTTC. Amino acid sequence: CASSPSNGRQETQYF.

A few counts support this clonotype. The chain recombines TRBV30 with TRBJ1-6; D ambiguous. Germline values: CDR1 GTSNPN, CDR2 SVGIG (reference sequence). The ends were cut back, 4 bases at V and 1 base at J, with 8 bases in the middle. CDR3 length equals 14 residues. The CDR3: CAWKGGSYNSPLHF. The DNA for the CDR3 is TGTGCCTGGAAGGGCGGTTCCTATAATTCACCCCTCCACTTT.